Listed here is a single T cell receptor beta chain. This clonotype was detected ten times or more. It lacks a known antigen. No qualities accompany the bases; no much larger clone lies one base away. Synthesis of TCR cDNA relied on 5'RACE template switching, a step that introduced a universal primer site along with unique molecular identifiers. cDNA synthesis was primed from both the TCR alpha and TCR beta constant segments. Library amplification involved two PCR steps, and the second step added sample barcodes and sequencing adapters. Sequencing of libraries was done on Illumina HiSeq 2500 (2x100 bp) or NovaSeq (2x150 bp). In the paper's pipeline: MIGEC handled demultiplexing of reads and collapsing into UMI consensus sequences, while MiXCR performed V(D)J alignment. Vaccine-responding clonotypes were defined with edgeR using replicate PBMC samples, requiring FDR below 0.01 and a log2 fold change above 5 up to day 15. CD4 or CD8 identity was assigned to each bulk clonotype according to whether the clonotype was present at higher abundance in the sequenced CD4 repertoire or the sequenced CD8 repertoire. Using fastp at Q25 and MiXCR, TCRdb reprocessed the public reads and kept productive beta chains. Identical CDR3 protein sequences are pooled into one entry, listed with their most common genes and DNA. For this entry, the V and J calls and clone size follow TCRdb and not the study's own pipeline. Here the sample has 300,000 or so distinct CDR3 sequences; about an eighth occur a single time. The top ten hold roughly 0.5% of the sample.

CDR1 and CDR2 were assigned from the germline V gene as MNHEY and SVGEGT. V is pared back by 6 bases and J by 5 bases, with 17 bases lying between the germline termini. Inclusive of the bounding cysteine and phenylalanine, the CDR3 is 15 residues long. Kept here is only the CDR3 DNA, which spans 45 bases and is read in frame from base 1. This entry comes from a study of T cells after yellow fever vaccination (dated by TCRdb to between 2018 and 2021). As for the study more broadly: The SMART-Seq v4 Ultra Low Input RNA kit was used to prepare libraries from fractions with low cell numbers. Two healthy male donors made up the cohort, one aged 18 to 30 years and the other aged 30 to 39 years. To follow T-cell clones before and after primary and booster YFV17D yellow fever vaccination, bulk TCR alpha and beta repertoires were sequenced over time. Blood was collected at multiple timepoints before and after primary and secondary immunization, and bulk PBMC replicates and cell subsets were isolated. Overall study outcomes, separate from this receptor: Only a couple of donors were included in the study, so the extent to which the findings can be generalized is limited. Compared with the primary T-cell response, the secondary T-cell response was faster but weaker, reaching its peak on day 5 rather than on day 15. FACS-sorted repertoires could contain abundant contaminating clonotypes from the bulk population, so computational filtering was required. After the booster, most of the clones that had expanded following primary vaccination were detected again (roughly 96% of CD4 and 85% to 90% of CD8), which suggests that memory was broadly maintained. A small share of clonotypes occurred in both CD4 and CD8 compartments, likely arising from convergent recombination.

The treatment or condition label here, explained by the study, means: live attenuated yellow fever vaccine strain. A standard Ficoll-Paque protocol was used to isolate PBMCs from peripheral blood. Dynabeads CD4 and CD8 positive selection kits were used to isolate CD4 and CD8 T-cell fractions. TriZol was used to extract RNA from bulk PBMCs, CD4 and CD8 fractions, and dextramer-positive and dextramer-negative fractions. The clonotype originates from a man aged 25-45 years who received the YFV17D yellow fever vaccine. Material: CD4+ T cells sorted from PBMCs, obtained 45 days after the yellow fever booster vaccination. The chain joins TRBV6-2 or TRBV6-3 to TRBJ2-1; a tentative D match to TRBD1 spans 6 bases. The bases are TGTGCCAGCAGCCCCCTTTCCCGGACAGACAATGAGCAGTTCTTC. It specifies CASSPLSRTDNEQFF.